This T cell receptor (beta chain) comes out of a study of OX40 agonist ivuxolimab in advanced cancers. Findings of the study overall: Also present in some nonresponders was a low level of normalized T-cell clonal expansion. Relative to CD4+, CD8+ T cells held more expanded clones on average.

Generated by immunoSEQ multiplex PCR, the TCRdb table keeps only in-frame clones and is missing some. The profile shows about 100,000 clones, around 89% of them singletons. Turning to this clone: Its antigen is unidentified.

V was trimmed by 2 bases and J by 5 bases, leaving 7 bases between them. The CDR3 totals 11 residues. CDR1 is SQVTM, CDR2 ANQGSEA, per germline. At cycle 4 day 1, cycle 7 day 1, and baseline, blood was sampled. The rearrangement uses TRBV29-1 and TRBJ2-7, with no clear D. The sequencing here drew on CD4+ or CD8+ T cells sorted from blood, taken in a trial of the OX40 agonist ivuxolimab. The TCR was taken from an adult with an advanced solid tumor such as melanoma, head and neck, liver or kidney cancer. CDR3 loop: CSVELRNEQYF. CDR3 bases: TGCAGCGTTGAATTGAGGAACGAGCAGTACTTC.